Listed here are 2 T cell receptor beta chains from one sample, sequenced in a study of blood T cell repertoires in COVID-19. Using immunoSEQ multiplex PCR, the repertoire was profiled, and TCRdb retains in-frame clones only, with some absent. In the table there are about 76,000 clones, 70% to 90% of which are singletons. Sequences were obtained from peripheral blood. The receptors were sampled from a human donor in a cohort sampled during active COVID-19.

This clone has only one observation. V gene TRBV11-1 combines with J gene TRBJ1-3; 7 bases match TRBD1. V lost 6 bases to trimming and J lost 5 bases; unmatched junction nucleotides: 13. The germline V gene has CDR1 SGHAT and CDR2 FQDESV (reference sequence). This CDR3 region has 16 residues. CDR3 protein: CASRRQGAGQRNTIYF. In DNA form, the CDR3 reads TGTGCCAGCAGGCGACAGGGCGCCGGACAAAGAAACACCATATATTTT.

The gene calls are TRBV24-1 and TRBJ2-1; 8 nucleotides match TRBD2. V lost 9 bases to trimming and J lost 6 bases; unmatched junction nucleotides: 15. CDR1 KGHDR and CDR2 SFDVKD come from the germline V gene. The CDR3 is 16 amino acids. The DNA of the CDR3 is TGTGCCACCGCAGGAGGACTAGCCCGCGGACGCAATGAGCAGTTCTTC. Its translation: CATAGGLARGRNEQFF.